This TCR beta chain was recorded in a study of blood T cell repertoires in COVID-19. Measured with immunoSEQ multiplex PCR; TCRdb has only the in-frame clones, and not every one. This table holds 180,000 or so clones, around four fifths found once. The CDR3 loop spans 14 amino acids. Trimming removed 0 bases at V and 1 base at J, with 8 bases between. CDR1 SGHRS and CDR2 YFSETQ come from the germline V gene. Each participant's cohort was designated according to participant-reported clinical history. The sequenced material came from PBMCs or T cells enriched from blood (not recorded which). The chain links TRBV5-1 to TRBJ2-7; D may be TRBD2 (5 bases). The receptor comes from a woman aged 60-70 years who had recovered from COVID-19. CDR3 region: CASSLDAGSYEQYF. The CDR3 nucleotides are TGCGCCAGCAGCTTGGATGCGGGTTCCTACGAGCAGTACTTC.